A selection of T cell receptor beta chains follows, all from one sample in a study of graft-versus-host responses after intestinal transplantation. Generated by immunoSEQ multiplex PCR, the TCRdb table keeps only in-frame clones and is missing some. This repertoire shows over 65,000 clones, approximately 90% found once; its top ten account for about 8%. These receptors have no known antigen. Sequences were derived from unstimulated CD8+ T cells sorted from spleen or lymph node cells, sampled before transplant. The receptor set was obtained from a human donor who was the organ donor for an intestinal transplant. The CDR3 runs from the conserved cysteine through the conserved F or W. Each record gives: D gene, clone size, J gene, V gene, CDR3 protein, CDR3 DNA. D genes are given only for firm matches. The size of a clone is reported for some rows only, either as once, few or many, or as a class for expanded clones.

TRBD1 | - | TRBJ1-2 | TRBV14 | CASSQLRGQIGYTF | TGTGCCAGCAGCCAACTCAGGGGGCAGATTGGCTACACCTTC
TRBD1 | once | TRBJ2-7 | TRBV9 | CASSVGSQGVFGYEQYF | TGTGCCAGCAGCGTAGGGTCCCAGGGGGTTTTTGGCTACGAGCAGTACTTC
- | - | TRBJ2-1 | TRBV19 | CASSIGGLVNEQFF | TGTGCCAGTAGTATAGGGGGTCTCGTGAATGAGCAGTTCTTC
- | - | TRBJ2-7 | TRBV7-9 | CASSSTSGLYYEQYF | -
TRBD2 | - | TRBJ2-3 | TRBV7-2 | CASSLGVVRRGIDTQYF | TGTGCCAGCAGCCTAGGAGTAGTAAGGCGGGGGATAGATACGCAGTATTTT
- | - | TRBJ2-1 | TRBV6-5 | CASSYYAGSLNEQFF | TGTGCCAGCAGTTACTACGCAGGGTCTCTGAATGAGCAGTTCTTC
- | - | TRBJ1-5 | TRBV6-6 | CASSPSGEQPQHF | TGTGCCAGCAGTCCCAGCGGGGAGCAGCCCCAGCATTTT
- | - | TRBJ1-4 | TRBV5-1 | CASSPYNGHSSEKLFF | TGCGCCAGCAGCCCGTACAACGGACATTCGAGCGAAAAACTGTTTTTT
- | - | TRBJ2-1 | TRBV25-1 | CASSGGTSFYNEQFF | TGTGCCAGCAGTGGCGGGACTTCATTCTACAATGAGCAGTTCTTC
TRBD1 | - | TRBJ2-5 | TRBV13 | CASRPQGVPAEQYF | TGTGCCAGCAGACCCCAGGGGGTACCGGCGGAGCAGTACTTC
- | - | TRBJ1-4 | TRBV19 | CASSQTSLREKLFF | TGTGCCAGTAGCCAGACAAGCCTAAGGGAAAAACTGTTTTTT
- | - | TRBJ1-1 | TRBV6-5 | CASSDVRVTEAFF | TGTGCCAGCAGTGACGTCAGAGTAACTGAAGCTTTCTTT
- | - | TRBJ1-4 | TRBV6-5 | CASSYGATEKLFF | TGTGCCAGCAGTTACGGAGCAACGGAAAAACTGTTTTTT
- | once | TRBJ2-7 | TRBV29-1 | CSVGVRHPARGYEQYF | TGCAGCGTTGGGGTTCGGCACCCAGCAAGGGGATACGAGCAGTACTTC
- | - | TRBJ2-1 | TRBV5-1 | CASSLGPGAPSYNEQFF | TGCGCCAGCAGCTTGGGTCCGGGGGCCCCCTCCTACAATGAGCAGTTCTTC
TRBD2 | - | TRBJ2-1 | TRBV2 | CAIFSGRWGDEQFF | TGTGCCATCTTTAGCGGGAGGTGGGGCGATGAGCAGTTCTTC
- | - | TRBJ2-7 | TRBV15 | CATSLDQGPYEQYF | TGTGCCACCAGCCTGGATCAAGGCCCCTACGAGCAGTACTTC
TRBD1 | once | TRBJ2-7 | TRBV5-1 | CASSLVGQGSNEQYF | TGCGCCAGCAGCTTAGTTGGACAGGGTTCCAACGAGCAGTACTTC
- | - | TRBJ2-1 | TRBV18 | CASSPYNEQFF | TGTGCCAGCTCACCGTACAATGAGCAGTTCTTC
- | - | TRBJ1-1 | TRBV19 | CASSFRSHTEAFF | TGTGCCAGTAGTTTTCGCTCGCACACTGAAGCTTTCTTT
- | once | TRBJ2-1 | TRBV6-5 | CASSYSESSYNEQFF | TGTGCCAGCAGTTACTCCGAAAGCTCCTACAATGAGCAGTTCTTC
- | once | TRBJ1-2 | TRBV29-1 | CSVAGDTSYGYTF | TGCAGCGTTGCCGGGGACACTAGCTATGGCTACACCTTC
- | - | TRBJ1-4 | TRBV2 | CASSEFTGTLNEKLFF | TGTGCCAGCAGTGAGTTTACAGGGACCCTTAATGAAAAACTGTTTTTT
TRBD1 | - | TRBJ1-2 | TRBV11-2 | CASSGTGGNYGYTF | TGTGCCAGCAGCGGAACAGGGGGCAACTATGGCTACACCTTC
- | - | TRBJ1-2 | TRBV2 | CASSDSGQTYGYTF | TGTGCCAGCAGTGATTCCGGGCAGACCTATGGCTACACCTTC
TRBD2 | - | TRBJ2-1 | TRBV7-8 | CASSLVVAGGYNEQFF | TGTGCCAGCAGCTTAGTGGTAGCGGGAGGCTACAATGAGCAGTTCTTC
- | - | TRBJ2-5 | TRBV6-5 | CASSPGETQYF | TGTGCCAGCAGTCCGGGGGAGACCCAGTACTTC
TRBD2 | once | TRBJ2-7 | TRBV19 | CASSPNSGATYEQYF | TGTGCCAGTAGTCCCAATAGCGGGGCCACCTACGAGCAGTACTTC